This T cell receptor beta chain was found in a study of immune heterogeneity within non-small cell lung tumors. Findings and caveats of the study: High-frequency T-cell receptor beta clonotypes differed largely between individual patients. Identical dominant CDR3 beta clonotypes were found repeatedly across the tumor sites of a single patient, and these appeared alongside high-frequency clones that were unique to particular tumor locations. Local tumor mutational burden correlated moderately but significantly with local T-cell clonality (R approximately 0.35).

Amplification of the TCR beta CDR3 was achieved through multiplex PCR with 32 V and 13 J primers. TCRdb recomputed calls from the multiplex PCR reads with MiXCR, one row per CDR3 protein. The table has approximately 31,000 distinct CDR3 sequences, about 29% seen once. Between the trimmed V and J ends, which lost 2 bases and 10 bases, there was a span of 17 bases. CDR1 is MGHRA and CDR2 is YSYEKL in the germline V gene. The CDR3 extends over 14 amino acids. This clonotype was observed a few times. What it binds is unknown. Bulk tumor genomic DNA was the template, and each sample received about 600 ng. From each primary tumor, several far-apart biopsies were obtained during surgery. Patients went through curative surgery, and their non-small cell lung cancer was untreated and newly diagnosed.

The receptor's source is a man in his forties with non-small cell lung cancer. This rearrangement joins TRBV4-1 to TRBJ1-1; D uncertain. Sequencing input: lung tumor tissue. CDR3 loop: CASSQSPGEPGAFF. Written as DNA, the CDR3 is TGCGCCAGCAGCCAATCCCCCGGGGAACCCGGAGCTTTCTTT.